The 2 T cell receptor beta chains given below trace back to one sample, sequenced in a study of shared clonotypes between healthy human individuals. The data were produced by immunoSEQ multiplex PCR, yet TCRdb's version contains in-frame clones alone and is incomplete. This table has roughly 76,000 clones, roughly two thirds appearing once. Source material: memory CD8+ T cells sorted from blood. Stated subset: CD45RO+ cells pooled with CCR7-negative TemRA cells. The source is a man aged 25-45 years in good health.

Points on this clone: A far bigger clonotype differs at one base, so this is likely a read error. J is TRBJ2-7 and V is TRBV14, with D perhaps TRBD1 (5 bases). The CDR3 has 14 residues. Per germline, CDR1 SGHDN and CDR2 FVKESK. This CDR3 reads CASNQPDRHYEQYF. In DNA form, the CDR3 reads TGTGCCAGCAACCAACCCGACAGACACTACGAGCAGTACTTC.

This chain uses TRBV27 with TRBJ2-7; possibly TRBD1 for D (5 bases). V was pared by 5 bases and J by 1 base, with 15 bases between. Germline V gives CDR1 MNHEY, CDR2 SMNVEV (reference sequence). CDR3 length: 15 residues. The CDR3, as DNA: TGTGCCAGCAGTCCGACGGCAGGGAATTCCTACGAGCAGTACTTC. Amino acids: CASSPTAGNSYEQYF.